These T cell receptor beta chains were read from a single sample in a study of control samples from healthy donors and cancer patients. Some clones are missing from TCRdb's copy, which holds only in-frame ones; the method was immunoSEQ multiplex PCR. Altogether approximately 100,000 clones are present, about nine tenths being singletons, with the ten largest covering 20% to 25%. The sample taken for sequencing was blood. The source is a man aged 25 to 45 in good health. Each CDR3 is given with its conserved first and last residue. A D gene is named only where the DNA matches it firmly. Only part of the rows carry a size: once, few, many, or a class if the clone is expanded.

j_gene,v_gene,abundance,d_gene,CDR3nt,CDR3aa
TRBJ2-7,TRBV5-1,.,.,TGCGCCAGCAGCTTGGGGGACCGTCCCTCCTACGAGCAGTACTTC,CASSLGDRPSYEQYF
TRBJ1-1,TRBV30,.,TRBD1,TGTGCCTTTGGGACAGCATACACTGAAGCTTTCTTT,CAFGTAYTEAFF
TRBJ1-4,TRBV5-5,.,.,TGTGCCAGCAGCCCCCGGGGCCAGGGTGAAAAACTGTTTTTT,CASSPRGQGEKLFF
TRBJ1-5,TRBV6-6,.,.,TGTGCCAGCAGCGAACGGGACGACAATCAGCCCCAGCATTTT,CASSERDDNQPQHF
TRBJ1-1,TRBV6-5,.,.,TGTGCCAGCTCCGGACGTCTGAACACTGAAGCTTTCTTT,CASSGRLNTEAFF
TRBJ1-1,TRBV7-2,.,TRBD1,TGTGCCAGCAGCTGGACAGGGGGCTGGGAAGCTTTCTTT,CASSWTGGWEAFF
TRBJ2-1,TRBV4-2,.,.,TGTGCCAGCAGCCAAGAAGAAAGGGGAGGCGGGGCCCACTCCTACAATGAGCAGTTCTTC,CASSQEERGGGAHSYNEQFF
TRBJ2-7,TRBV6-2/TRBV6-3,.,TRBD2,TGTGCCAGCAGTTACCCGAGCGGGGGGCCGGCCGTGGACGAGCAGTACTTC,CASSYPSGGPAVDEQYF
TRBJ1-3,TRBV3-1/TRBV3-2,.,.,TGTGCCAGCAGCCAACATCGGCCTGGAAACACCATATATTTT,CASSQHRPGNTIYF
TRBJ1-1,TRBV7-9,.,.,TGTGCCAGCAGCTTTTCGGGTGACGGCACTGAAGCTTTCTTT,CASSFSGDGTEAFF
TRBJ1-5,TRBV2,.,.,TGTGCCAGCAGTCTCGGGGGGGAAGGGAGTCAGCCCCAGCATTTT,CASSLGGEGSQPQHF
TRBJ1-2,TRBV5-6,few,TRBD1,TGTGCCAGCAGCTTGGAGACAGGGCCATTTGGCTACACCTTC,CASSLETGPFGYTF
TRBJ2-6,TRBV27,once,.,TGTGCCAGCAGTTTGAAGAGGGCTGGGGCCAACGTCCTGACTTTC,CASSLKRAGANVLTF
TRBJ2-2,TRBV2,.,.,TGTGCCAGCAGGAAGGAACGTAACACCGGGGAGCTGTTTTTT,CASRKERNTGELFF
TRBJ2-6,TRBV3-1/TRBV3-2,.,TRBD2,TGTGCCAGCAGCCAAGAGCGGGGGGCTGGGGCCAACGTCCTGACTTTC,CASSQERGAGANVLTF
TRBJ2-3,TRBV7-2,.,TRBD2,TGTGCCAGCAGCTTAGATTTGGGAGGGGATACGCAGTATTTT,CASSLDLGGDTQYF
TRBJ2-1,TRBV4-1,once,.,TGCGCCAGCAGCAGGAAAAAGGACAATGAGCAGTTCTTC,CASSRKKDNEQFF
TRBJ1-2,TRBV27,once,.,TGTGCCAGCAGTCTCGGGACATCGCATGGCTACACCTTC,CASSLGTSHGYTF
TRBJ1-2,TRBV30,.,.,TGTGCCTGGAGCTACAAAGCAGGAGGCTACACCTTC,CAWSYKAGGYTF
TRBJ1-1,TRBV6-5,.,.,TGTGCCAGCAGTTACTCGACAGACACTGAAGCTTTCTTT,CASSYSTDTEAFF
TRBJ2-1,TRBV20-1,.,.,TGCAGTGCTAGTGGCCTCTTAAGAGAGCAGTTCTTC,CSASGLLREQFF
TRBJ2-3,TRBV18,.,.,TGTGCCAGCTCGCACAGGGAGACAGATACGCAGTATTTT,CASSHRETDTQYF
TRBJ2-6,TRBV7-9,.,.,TGTGCCAGCATAGAGAGGGGTGGGCCCAACGTCCTGACTTTC,CASIERGGPNVLTF
TRBJ1-1,TRBV18,.,.,TGTGCCAGCTCACCAGCCAGGGTAGGAACTGAAGCTTTCTTT,CASSPARVGTEAFF
TRBJ1-6,TRBV10-3,.,.,TGTGCCATCAGTGAGCAGGGGAATAATTCACCCCTCCACTTT,CAISEQGNNSPLHF
TRBJ2-1,TRBV30,.,TRBD1,TGTGCCTGGAGCCACCGATCGGGGACAGGAATATACAATGAGCAGTTCTTC,CAWSHRSGTGIYNEQFF
TRBJ2-3,TRBV18,few,.,TGTGCCAGCTCACCACAGTGGGGCGGGGATACGCAGTATTTT,CASSPQWGGDTQYF
TRBJ2-5,TRBV19,.,TRBD1,TGTGCCAGGACAGGGGGCCAAGAGACCCAGTACTTC,CARTGGQETQYF
TRBJ2-4,TRBV12-3/TRBV12-4,.,.,TGTGCCAGCAGTTTAACAGGGAGGGACATTCAGTACTTC,CASSLTGRDIQYF
TRBJ1-1,TRBV13,.,.,TGTGCCAGCAGCTTAGCCGACAGCACTGAAGCTTTCTTT,CASSLADSTEAFF
TRBJ1-2,TRBV18,once,.,TGTGCCAGCTCACCGGACAACGACTATGGCTACACCTTC,CASSPDNDYGYTF
TRBJ2-1,TRBV11-3,.,TRBD2,TGTGCCAGCAGCTTAGATCGCGGGGGGGCCCAGTTCTTC,CASSLDRGGAQFF
TRBJ2-6,TRBV11-3,.,TRBD1,TGTGCCAGCAGCTTATCTGGCAGGGGGTCTGGGGCCAACGTCCTGACTTTC,CASSLSGRGSGANVLTF
TRBJ1-1,TRBV18,.,.,TGTGCCAGCTCACCACGGACCGGTAACACTGAAGCTTTCTTT,CASSPRTGNTEAFF
TRBJ1-1,TRBV7-2,.,TRBD1,TGTGCCAGCAGCTTTCACAGGGGTGACACTGAAGCTTTCTTT,CASSFHRGDTEAFF
TRBJ1-1,TRBV6-5,.,.,TGTGCCAGCACTACAAACAGGAGGACTGAAGCTTTCTTT,CASTTNRRTEAFF
TRBJ1-1,TRBV18,.,.,TGTGCCAGCTCACCACCGAACGACCTTACGAACACTGAAGCTTTCTTT,CASSPPNDLTNTEAFF
TRBJ2-7,TRBV27,.,.,TGTGCCAGCAGTACAGGGCGGACCTACGAGCAGTACTTC,CASSTGRTYEQYF
TRBJ2-5,TRBV6-5,few,.,TGTGCCAGCACGCTTCGATACCAAGAGACCCAGTACTTC,CASTLRYQETQYF
TRBJ2-1,TRBV4-1,.,.,TGCGCCAGCAGCCCTTTAGAGATTTCCCTTCAGTTCTTC,CASSPLEISLQFF
TRBJ2-2,TRBV7-9,.,TRBD1,TGTGCCAGTTGTACAGGGGAATGGAGCGGGGAGCTGTTTTTT,CASCTGEWSGELFF
TRBJ2-2,TRBV9,.,.,TGTGCCAGCAGCTTCAGGGCCGGGGAGCTGTTTTTT,CASSFRAGELFF
TRBJ2-5,TRBV18,.,TRBD1,TGTGCCAGCTCACTGGCAGGGGGCGTTCGAGAGACCCAGTACTTC,CASSLAGGVRETQYF
TRBJ2-2,TRBV2,.,TRBD2,TGTGCCAGCAGCAGCGCGGGGGCGAACACCGGGGAGCTGTTTTTT,CASSSAGANTGELFF
TRBJ1-1,TRBV12-5,.,.,TGTGCTAGTGGTCCGTGGGGGATTGAAGCTTTCTTT,CASGPWGIEAFF
TRBJ1-1,TRBV9,.,.,TGTGCCAGCAGCGTAGGAAGTCGGGAAGGGGCGAACACTGAAGCTTTCTTT,CASSVGSREGANTEAFF
TRBJ2-7,TRBV7-9,.,TRBD1,TGTGCCAGCAGGCCGGGACAGGGGTCCTACGAGCAGTACTTC,CASRPGQGSYEQYF
TRBJ1-5,TRBV30,.,TRBD1,TGTGCCTGGAGTGTACCAGGACAGGGGAGGCAGCCCCAGCATTTT,CAWSVPGQGRQPQHF
TRBJ2-1,TRBV10-2,.,.,TGCGCCAGCAGTGACCGCTACTTGAGCTCCTACAATGAGCAGTTCTTC,CASSDRYLSSYNEQFF
TRBJ1-2,TRBV5-1,.,TRBD1,TGCGCCAGCAGCTGGACAGGGCAGGATGGCTACACCTTC,CASSWTGQDGYTF
TRBJ1-2,TRBV11-1,.,TRBD1,TGTGCCAGCACCTCACAGGGGACCTATGGCTACACCTTC,CASTSQGTYGYTF
TRBJ2-3,TRBV9,.,TRBD1,TGTGCCAGCAGCCCCCACCAACAGGGGTACACAGATACGCAGTATTTT,CASSPHQQGYTDTQYF
TRBJ1-2,TRBV2,.,.,TGTGCCAGCACCCCCTCGGCTGGCAGGGTCGGGAACTATGGCTACACCTTC,CASTPSAGRVGNYGYTF
TRBJ2-3,TRBV27,.,.,TGTGCCAGCAGGGATGCCGCCGGCGGCTTAGATACGCAGTATTTT,CASRDAAGGLDTQYF
TRBJ1-2,TRBV30,.,TRBD1,TGTGCCTGGAGTCTAAGTGGTACAGGGGCCTATGGCTACACCTTC,CAWSLSGTGAYGYTF